The rows below give T cell receptor beta chains drawn from one sample of a study of blood T cells in healthy people across ages. In TCRdb, the 5' RACE reads were re-called with MiXCR into one record per CDR3 protein. Counted here are hundreds of thousands of distinct CDR3 sequences, approximately 21% occurring once; the ten biggest clones make up 3% to 4.5%. Material for sequencing was blood. These receptors were obtained from a man between 65 and 85 years old in good health. Each CDR3 is given with its conserved first and last residue. Each record gives: D gene, J gene, V gene, clone size, CDR3 DNA, CDR3 protein. D genes are given only for firm matches. Some rows mark clone size as missing; the rest say once, few, many or name a class of expanded clone.

D gene: -
J gene: TRBJ2-7
V gene: TRBV9
clone size: many
CDR3 DNA: TGTGCCAGCAGCGTTGGGACCGGACAGTCCTACGAGCAGTACTTC
CDR3 protein: CASSVGTGQSYEQYF

D gene: TRBD2
J gene: TRBJ2-2
V gene: TRBV5-1
clone size: -
CDR3 DNA: TGCGCCAGCAGCTTGCGTCGACTAGCGGCGACCGGGGAGCTGTTTTTT
CDR3 protein: CASSLRRLAATGELFF

D gene: -
J gene: TRBJ2-1
V gene: TRBV15
clone size: many
CDR3 DNA: TGTGCCACCAGCACATTGGAGAAACCGCCCTACAATGAGCAGTTCTTC
CDR3 protein: CATSTLEKPPYNEQFF

D gene: TRBD2
J gene: TRBJ2-5
V gene: TRBV6-6
clone size: few
CDR3 DNA: TGTGCCAGCAGGACTAGCGGGATCCAAGAGACCCAGTACTTC
CDR3 protein: CASRTSGIQETQYF

D gene: TRBD1
J gene: TRBJ2-7
V gene: TRBV24-1
clone size: -
CDR3 DNA: TGTGCCACCAGCGACCCACCGGGACAGGGACCCTACGAGCAGTACTTC
CDR3 protein: CATSDPPGQGPYEQYF

D gene: -
J gene: TRBJ2-7
V gene: TRBV7-2
clone size: few
CDR3 DNA: TGTGCCAGCAGCGGGGTACAGGGGCAGTACTTC
CDR3 protein: CASSGVQGQYF

D gene: -
J gene: TRBJ1-2
V gene: TRBV28
clone size: once
CDR3 DNA: TGTGCCAGCAGATTACCGGGACGAAGTGGCTACACCTTC
CDR3 protein: CASRLPGRSGYTF

D gene: TRBD2
J gene: TRBJ2-1
V gene: TRBV11-2
clone size: -
CDR3 DNA: TGTGCCAGCAGCTCACCCGGGACTAGCGGGAATGGTGAGCAGTTCTTC
CDR3 protein: CASSSPGTSGNGEQFF

D gene: TRBD1
J gene: TRBJ2-7
V gene: TRBV7-6
clone size: -
CDR3 DNA: TGTGCCAGCAGTAGGGGACAGGGGACGTACGAGCAGTACTTC
CDR3 protein: CASSRGQGTYEQYF

D gene: -
J gene: TRBJ2-5
V gene: TRBV18
clone size: -
CDR3 DNA: TGTGCCAGCTCACCATTTGAGGTCAGGGGCCAAGAGACCCAGTACTTC
CDR3 protein: CASSPFEVRGQETQYF

D gene: -
J gene: TRBJ2-6
V gene: TRBV6-2/TRBV6-3
clone size: few
CDR3 DNA: TGTGCCAGCAGTTACTCCCGGTTAATTAGCTCTGGGGCCAACGTCCTGACTTTC
CDR3 protein: CASSYSRLISSGANVLTF

D gene: TRBD1
J gene: TRBJ2-1
V gene: TRBV2
clone size: -
CDR3 DNA: TGTGCCAGCAGGGACCCGGCCGGGACAGCCTCCTACAATGAGCAGTTCTTC
CDR3 protein: CASRDPAGTASYNEQFF

D gene: TRBD1
J gene: TRBJ2-3
V gene: TRBV20-1
clone size: few
CDR3 DNA: TGCAGTGCTAGTTCGGGACAGATGTTTCCAGATACGCAGTATTTT
CDR3 protein: CSASSGQMFPDTQYF

D gene: -
J gene: TRBJ1-2
V gene: TRBV6-6
clone size: -
CDR3 DNA: TGTGCCAGCAGTTCTGGACTCGAGACCTATGGCTACACCTTC
CDR3 protein: CASSSGLETYGYTF

D gene: TRBD2
J gene: TRBJ2-3
V gene: TRBV7-2
clone size: -
CDR3 DNA: TGTGCCAGCAGCTTAGCGGGGAGGGACGGCGCAGATACGCAGTATTTT
CDR3 protein: CASSLAGRDGADTQYF

D gene: -
J gene: TRBJ2-7
V gene: TRBV29-1
clone size: -
CDR3 DNA: TGCAGCGTCCCTGTAGAGCAGTACTTC
CDR3 protein: CSVPVEQYF

D gene: TRBD2
J gene: TRBJ2-2
V gene: TRBV20-1
clone size: -
CDR3 DNA: TGCAGTGCTCCCATAGCGGGACGAGACACCGGGGAGCTGTTTTTT
CDR3 protein: CSAPIAGRDTGELFF

D gene: TRBD1
J gene: TRBJ2-5
V gene: TRBV2
clone size: once
CDR3 DNA: TGTGCCAGCAGTGCGGACAGGGGGCCAGAGACCCAGTACTTC
CDR3 protein: CASSADRGPETQYF

D gene: -
J gene: TRBJ2-7
V gene: TRBV7-8
clone size: -
CDR3 DNA: TGTGCCAGCAGCTTACGCAGGGGAGTATGGTACGAGCAGTACTTC
CDR3 protein: CASSLRRGVWYEQYF